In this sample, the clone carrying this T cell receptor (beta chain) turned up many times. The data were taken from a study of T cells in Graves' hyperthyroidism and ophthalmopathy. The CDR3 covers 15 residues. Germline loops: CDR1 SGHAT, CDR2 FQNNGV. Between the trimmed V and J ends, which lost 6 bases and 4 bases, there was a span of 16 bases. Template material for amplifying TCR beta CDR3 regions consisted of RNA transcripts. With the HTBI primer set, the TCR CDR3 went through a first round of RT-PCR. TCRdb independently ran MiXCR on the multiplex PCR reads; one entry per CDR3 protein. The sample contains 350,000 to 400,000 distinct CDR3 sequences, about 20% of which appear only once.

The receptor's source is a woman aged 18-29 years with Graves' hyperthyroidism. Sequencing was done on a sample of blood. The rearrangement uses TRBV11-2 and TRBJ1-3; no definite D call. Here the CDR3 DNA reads TGTGCCAGCAGGCCTGTTGTTGGGCGCGGAAACACCATATATTTT. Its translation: CASRPVVGRGNTIYF.